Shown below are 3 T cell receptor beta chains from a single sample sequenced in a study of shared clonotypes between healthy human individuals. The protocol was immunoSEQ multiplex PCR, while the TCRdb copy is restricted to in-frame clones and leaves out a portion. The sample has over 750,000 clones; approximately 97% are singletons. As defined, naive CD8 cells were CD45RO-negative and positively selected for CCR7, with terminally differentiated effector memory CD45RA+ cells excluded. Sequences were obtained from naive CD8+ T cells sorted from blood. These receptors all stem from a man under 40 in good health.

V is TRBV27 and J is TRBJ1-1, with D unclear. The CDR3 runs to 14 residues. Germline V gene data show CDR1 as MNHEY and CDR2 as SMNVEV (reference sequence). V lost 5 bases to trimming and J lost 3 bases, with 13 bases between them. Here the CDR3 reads CASSLLKVDTEAFF. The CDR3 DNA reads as TGTGCCAGCAGTCTTTTGAAGGTAGACACTGAAGCTTTCTTT.

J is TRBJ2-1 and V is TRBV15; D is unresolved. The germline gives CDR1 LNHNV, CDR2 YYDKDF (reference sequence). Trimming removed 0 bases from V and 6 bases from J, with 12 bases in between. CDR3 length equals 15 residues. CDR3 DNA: TGTGCCACCAGCAGAGACCTGCACACGGGCAATGAGCAGTTCTTC. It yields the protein CATSRDLHTGNEQFF.

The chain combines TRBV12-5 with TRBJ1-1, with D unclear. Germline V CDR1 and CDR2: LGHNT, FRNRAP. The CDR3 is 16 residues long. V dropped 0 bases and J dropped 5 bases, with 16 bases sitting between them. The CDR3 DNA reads TGTGCTAGTGGTTTGGTAGTCATAGGGTCGATGACTGAAGCTTTCTTT. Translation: CASGLVVIGSMTEAFF.